This TCR beta chain comes out of a study of blood T cell repertoires in COVID-19. Original data processing: The assay estimated nucleated cells by amplifying reference gene primers. Assay used: immunoSEQ multiplex PCR; TCRdb lists only in-frame clones, some missing. The V and J calls and clone size are taken from that table; D and trimming were inferred from the DNA. The sample lists fewer than 200,000 clones, roughly 84% occurring once. Trimming shortened V by 0 bases and J by 10 bases, and 7 bases separated the two germline ends. Germline assignment: CDR1 SGHRS and CDR2 YFSETQ. The CDR3 spans 12 residues.

The V gene is TRBV5-1, the J gene TRBJ2-2; no clear D. Sequencing was done on a sample of peripheral blood. The TCR originated in a man in his 60s who had recovered from COVID-19. The DNA for the CDR3 is TGCGCCAGCAGCTTGGGGCAGGCGGAGCTGTTTTTT. Its protein product is CASSLGQAELFF.